This entry lists 9 T cell receptor beta chains sequenced from one sample in a study of regulatory T cells in long-lasting Graves disease. CDR3 regions were amplified by Arm-PCR using iRepertoire HTBI primers to build TCR beta libraries. TCRdb itself ran the multiplex PCR reads through MiXCR, one entry per CDR3 protein. Of 250,000 to 300,000 distinct CDR3 sequences in the sample, around 23% were seen once. Documented time point: persistent/refractory GD, antithyroid drugs over 5 years with positive TRAb. With RNA extracted from PBMCs as input, the TCR library was made. The sequences come from peripheral blood mononuclear cells (PBMCs), collected when the disease was refractory, from a patient treated with antithyroid drugs. Source of these receptors: a female donor with Graves disease.

J is TRBJ2-3 and V is TRBV29-1; D is unresolved. CDR1 is SQVTM, CDR2 ANQGSEA, per germline. Trimming cost V 3 bases and J 0 bases, with 10 bases left between them. This CDR3 has 14 residues. The CDR3 loop reads CSVDSTESTDTQYF. CDR3 DNA sequence: TGCAGCGTTGACTCGACGGAAAGCACAGATACGCAGTATTTT.

Details on this clonotype: This clone may be a read error of a much larger clone one base away. The chain joins TRBV28 to TRBJ2-2; tentatively, D is TRBD1 or TRBD2 (5 bases each). The CDR3 sequence is 14 residues long. CDR1 is MDHEN, CDR2 SYDVKM, per germline. CDR3 amino acids: CASSLRDRDGELLF. CDR3 sequence (DNA): TGTGCCAGCAGTTTAAGGGATAGGGACGGGGAGCTGCTTTTT.

The chain links TRBV27 to TRBJ2-5; 9 nucleotides align to TRBD2. Germline-derived CDR1 and CDR2 are MNHEY and SMNVEV (reference sequence). The CDR3 spans 16 residues. The V segment lost 6 bases and the J segment 0 bases; nucleotides outside the gene matches: 8. CDR3 DNA: TGTGCCAGCAGCTCCCGGGAGCGGGGGGACCAAGAGACCCAGTACTTC. As protein: CASSSRERGDQETQYF.

In this sample, this clonotype turned up a few times. The chain combines TRBV7-6 with TRBJ1-6; D gene unclear. Trimming cost V 3 bases and J 7 bases, with 7 bases left between them. Per the germline V gene, CDR1 is SGHVS and CDR2 is FNYEAQ. CDR3 size: 13 residues. CDR3 region: CASSFQRNSPLHF. CDR3 in DNA: TGTGCCAGCAGCTTCCAGAGGAATTCACCCCTCCACTTT.

This clonotype was counted a few times. The rearrangement joins TRBV9 to TRBJ1-1, with TRBD1 matching over 8 bases. The V and J ends lost 6 bases and 0 bases, in that order; junction bases with no gene match: 13. CDR1 SGDLS and CDR2 YYNGEE come from the germline V gene. The CDR3 covers 17 residues. CDR3 sequence reads: CASTPWDRSSMNTEAFF. The CDR3 DNA is TGTGCCAGCACCCCGTGGGACAGGTCTTCCATGAACACTGAAGCTTTCTTT.

To note about this clonotype: A far larger clone is just one base off, so this is likely a read error. The chain links TRBV7-9 to TRBJ1-1; D not certain. The germline CDR1 and CDR2 sequences are SEHNR and FQNEAQ (reference sequence). The CDR3 contains 12 residues. The V end was cut by 2 bases, the J end by 4 bases, with 5 bases between. Here the CDR3 DNA reads TGTGCCAGCAGCTTAATGACCACTGAAGCTTTCTTT. Its protein product is CASSLMTTEAFF.

V is TRBV5-1 and J is TRBJ2-5; 9 bases align to TRBD2. V gave up 4 bases and J gave up 5 bases; unmatched junction bases: 12. The germline gives CDR1 SGHRS, CDR2 YFSETQ. CDR3 length: 16 residues. CDR3 sequence (DNA): TGCGCCAGCAGCCCCAGTAGTAGCGGGAGCTCGGAGACCCAGTACTTC. Translation gives CASSPSSSGSSETQYF.

The chain joins TRBV7-2 to TRBJ2-7, with D possibly called TRBD1 or TRBD2 (5 bases each). This CDR3 region has 17 residues. Germline V gives CDR1 SGHTA, CDR2 FQGNSA. V was shortened by 1 base and J by 6 bases, with 22 bases between the two germline ends. In nucleotides, the CDR3 is TGTGCCAGCAGCTTAGGTTGGGGTGAGGGGACGGGGTTCGAGCAGTACTTC. Translation gives CASSLGWGEGTGFEQYF. The full variable domain, in which reference TRBV7-2 and TRBJ2-7 provide the parts outside the CDR3, is GAGVSQSPSNKVTEKGKDVELRCDPISGHTALYWYRQSLGQGLEFLIYFQGNSAPDKSGLPSDRFSAERTGGSVSTLTIQRTQQEDSAVYLCASSLGWGEGTGFEQYFGPGTRLTVT.

The CDR3 DNA is TGCGCCAGCAGCCAAGACAGGGGGCACTCTGGGGCCAACGTCCTGACTTTC. Translation gives CASSQDRGHSGANVLTF. The chain has TRBV4-1 and TRBJ2-6; 8 bases match TRBD1. CDR1 MGHRA and CDR2 YSYEKL come from the germline V gene. Trimming took 0 bases from V and 0 from J; bases not matched to a gene: 1. CDR3 length: 17 residues.